This entry lists 22 T cell receptor beta chains sequenced from one sample in a study of human T cells and chemical hapten exposure. TCRdb re-called the RACE reads with MiXCR, one entry per CDR3 protein. The sample holds approximately 370,000 distinct CDR3 sequences, 5.5% seen once. This sample's time point: pre-sensitization, week 0. Sample treatment: therapeutic diphenylcyclopropenone sensitization with weekly scalp DPC. Here the sequenced sample was whole blood, taken in connection with sensitization to the hapten diphenylcyclopropenone (DPC). The receptors were gathered from a young woman with alopecia areata. Some clones in this sample may be carry-over from other donors' samples.

This clonotype was seen a few times. V and J are TRBV12-3 or TRBV12-4 and TRBJ1-1; D not resolved. This CDR3 has 14 residues. V shed 3 bases and J shed 7 bases, with 15 bases lying between them. CDR3 residues: CASSFSKGLGEAFF. As DNA, the CDR3 is TGTGCCAGCAGTTTTTCCAAAGGGTTGGGTGAAGCTTTCTTT.

The table lists this clonotype with many counts. The chain is built from TRBV28 and TRBJ2-7; weak D call: TRBD1 (6 bases). The length of the CDR3 is 11 residues. Germline CDR1 reads MDHEN; CDR2 reads SYDVKM. V shed 10 bases and J shed 7 bases, with 14 bases lying between them. The CDR3 DNA sequence: TGTGCCATAGGCAGGGGATGGGAGCAGTACTTC. It is translated as CAIGRGWEQYF.

This clonotype occurred a few times. V usage is TRBV7-9 and J usage is TRBJ1-4; D not certain. Germline V CDR1 and CDR2: SEHNR, FQNEAQ (reference sequence). The CDR3 is 15 residues long. V was cut by 4 bases and J by 5 bases, with 14 bases left in between. Here the CDR3 DNA reads TGTGCCAGCAGCTCCCGCGGAGGGCGCAATGAAAAACTGTTTTTT. Amino acid sequence: CASSSRGGRNEKLFF. Together with reference TRBV7-9 and TRBJ1-4, the CDR3 gives the full variable domain: DTGVSQNPRHKITKRGQNVTFRCDPISEHNRLYWYRQTLGQGPEFLTYFQNEAQLEKSRLLSDRFSAERPKGSFSTLEIQRTEQGDSAMYLCASSSRGGRNEKLFFGSGTQLSVL.

This clonotype was counted only a few times. J is TRBJ2-5 and V is TRBV4-3, with D possibly being TRBD2 (5 bases). Germline CDR1 and CDR2: LGHNA and YSLEER. The CDR3 length is 14 residues. V was cut by 0 bases and J by 2 bases, with 7 bases left in between. The CDR3 bases are TGCGCCAGCAGCCAAGATTGGGAGCAAGAGACCCAGTACTTC. Translating it yields CASSQDWEQETQYF.

This clonotype has at least ten counts. V is TRBV6-5 and J is TRBJ1-5; TRBD1 matches 8 bases. This CDR3 is built from 15 residues. Germline values: CDR1 MNHEY, CDR2 SVGAGI. The junction had 9 bases not matched to a gene; V was cut back by 6 bases and J by 5 bases. In DNA form, the CDR3 reads TGTGCCAGCAGCAGAGCCGGGACAGGTTATCAGCCCCAGCATTTT. Protein sequence: CASSRAGTGYQPQHF.

This clonotype was seen ten or more times. CDR3 DNA sequence: TGTGCCAGCAGTTTACGGCGCACAGGGCTTTCACCCCTCCACTTT. Residues: CASSLRRTGLSPLHF. This sequence joins TRBV28 and TRBJ1-6, with D possibly TRBD1 on 6 matching bases. CDR1 is MDHEN, CDR2 SYDVKM, per germline. CDR3 length: 15 amino acids. Trimming removed 2 bases from V and 9 bases from J, with 14 bases in between.

The sample holds many counts of this clonotype. The chain is built from TRBV3-1 and TRBJ2-3; D may match TRBD1 or TRBD2 (6 bases each). The CDR3 covers 17 residues. Germline V lookup: CDR1 LGHDT, CDR2 YNNKEL (reference sequence). The germline V and J ends were trimmed by 3 bases and 1 base, with 17 bases remaining between them. CDR3 DNA sequence: TGTGCCAGCAGCCACGAAGGGGGGCAAGGGGGCACAGATACGCAGTATTTT. It specifies CASSHEGGQGGTDTQYF.

This clonotype was counted at least ten times. The CDR3 spells CASSFRTGQGFLRYF. The CDR3, as DNA: TGTGCCAGCAGCTTTCGGACGGGACAGGGTTTTCTGCGGTACTTC. The chain is built from TRBV7-8 and TRBJ2-7; 9 bases map to TRBD1. This CDR3 comprises 15 residues. From germline, CDR1 is SGHVS and CDR2 FQNEAQ. V was pared by 3 bases and J by 12 bases, with 15 bases of the junction left unmatched.

The V gene is TRBV24-1, the J gene TRBJ1-1, with D possibly TRBD1 on 5 matching bases. Germline lookup yields CDR1 KGHDR and CDR2 SFDVKD. V was clipped by 4 bases and J by 3 bases, with 14 bases between them. This CDR3 comprises 15 residues. CDR3 amino acids: CATSDRTLGDTEAFF. DNA of the CDR3: TGTGCCACCAGTGACCGGACATTGGGGGACACTGAAGCTTTCTTT.

The genes are TRBV12-5 and TRBJ1-1; D is ambiguous. V dropped 5 bases and J dropped 4 bases, with 20 bases sitting between them. Per germline, CDR1 LGHNT and CDR2 FRNRAP. The CDR3 is 16 residues long. As DNA, the CDR3 is TGTGCTAGTGGTCCCCCGCTTTTGGGAGGAGGCACTGAAGCTTTCTTT. Protein sequence: CASGPPLLGGGTEAFF.

In this sample, this clonotype turned up a few times. The chain links TRBV4-3 to TRBJ1-4; TRBD1 might be the D (5 bases). The V gene's germline CDR1 is LGHNA and CDR2 YSLEER. This CDR3 region has 15 residues. V shed 0 bases and J shed 4 bases, with 9 bases lying between them. CDR3 amino acids: CASSQEVGVNEKLFF. CDR3 coding DNA: TGCGCCAGCAGCCAAGAAGTGGGGGTTAATGAAAAACTGTTTTTT.

V and J are TRBV4-2 and TRBJ1-2, with D possibly TRBD1 on 5 matching bases. The CDR3 runs 17 residues. Germline V gene lookup returns CDR1 LGHNA and CDR2 YNFKEQ. V lost 0 bases and J 4 bases, leaving 18 bases between the germline ends. CDR3 sequence: CASSQEPGPKGSYGYTF. As DNA, the CDR3 is TGTGCCAGCAGCCAAGAACCGGGACCCAAAGGGAGCTATGGCTACACCTTC.

Worth noting for this clonotype: A much larger clone is a single base away; this may be a read error. The rearrangement joins TRBV6-2 or TRBV6-3 to TRBJ2-1, with 9 bases fitting TRBD2. The V and J ends lost 6 bases and 11 bases, in that order; junction bases with no gene match: 8. CDR3 length: 13 residues. The V gene's germline CDR1 is MNHEY and CDR2 SVGEGT. CDR3 DNA sequence: TGTGCCAGCAGCATCCCCGCGGGGGGGAAGCAGTTCTTC. Protein product: CASSIPAGGKQFF.

There are a few counts of this clonotype. This sequence joins TRBV7-3 and TRBJ1-6, with D tentatively TRBD1 (5 bases). CDR3 size: 14 residues. Trimming pared 2 bases from V and 9 bases from J, leaving 11 bases between. CDR1 and CDR2 (germline): SGHTA, FQGTGA. CDR3 DNA sequence: TGTGCCAGCAGCTTAGAATTCGGGGGTTCACCCCTCCACTTT. It codes for CASSLEFGGSPLHF.

This clonotype was seen at least ten times. This chain uses TRBV6-5 with TRBJ2-2; TRBD1 aligns across 8 bases. Germline CDR1 is MNHEY and CDR2 is SVGAGI. V lost 6 bases, J lost 3 bases, and 3 bases stayed unmatched. The CDR3 is 14 amino acids. This chain's CDR3 is CASRSQGDTGELFF. CDR3 DNA sequence: TGTGCCAGCAGATCACAGGGGGACACCGGGGAGCTGTTTTTT.

The chain employs TRBV15 and TRBJ1-2, with D unresolved. Germline lookup yields CDR1 LNHNV and CDR2 YYDKDF (reference sequence). V dropped 3 bases and J dropped 4 bases, with 12 bases sitting between them. The CDR3 has 14 residues. Written as DNA, the CDR3 is TGTGCCACCAGCAGCCAGGCGCCCTTCTATGGCTACACCTTC. It is translated as CATSSQAPFYGYTF.

The genes are TRBV24-1 and TRBJ2-3, with D perhaps TRBD1 (6 bases). Trimming removed 5 bases from V and 0 bases from J, with 14 bases in between. The germline V gene has CDR1 KGHDR and CDR2 SFDVKD. The CDR3 loop spans 16 amino acids. The CDR3 DNA reads TGTGCCACCAGTGCCCCCGTGGACAGTAGCACAGATACGCAGTATTTT. Protein sequence: CATSAPVDSSTDTQYF.

Only a few counts were recorded for this clonotype. The CDR3, as DNA: TGCGCCAGCAGCCAAGATGCATGGGGCAACTATGGCTACACCTTC. As protein: CASSQDAWGNYGYTF. The V gene is TRBV4-3, the J gene TRBJ1-2; maybe TRBD1 (5 bases). Trimming removed 0 bases at V and 2 bases at J, with 10 bases between. Germline V lookup: CDR1 LGHNA, CDR2 YSLEER. The CDR3 loop spans 15 amino acids.

Many counts were recorded for this clonotype. V and J are TRBV4-1 and TRBJ2-3, with 9 bases that match TRBD2. Germline CDR1 reads MGHRA; CDR2 reads YSYEKL. This CDR3 contains 17 residues. V lost 4 bases and J lost 1; bases outside the gene matches: 9. CDR3 in amino acids: CASSRQRGAGGTDTQYF. CDR3 coding DNA: TGCGCCAGCAGCCGTCAGCGGGGGGCCGGAGGCACAGATACGCAGTATTTT.

This clonotype was seen a handful of times. The chain carries TRBV7-8 and TRBJ1-3; 7 bases align to TRBD1. This CDR3 contains 16 residues. Trimming took 6 bases from V and 2 from J; bases not matched to a gene: 10. Germline CDR1 is SGHVS and CDR2 is FQNEAQ. The CDR3 sequence: CASRTGRRGTGNTIYF. CDR3 in DNA: TGTGCCAGCAGGACAGGGCGCAGGGGCACTGGAAACACCATATATTTT.

The chain uses TRBV4-1 and TRBJ2-2; D is undetermined. Germline V gene lookup returns CDR1 MGHRA and CDR2 YSYEKL. The V and J ends lost 2 bases and 4 bases respectively, with 8 bases between them. The CDR3 sequence is 14 residues long. The CDR3 region has the DNA TGCGCCAGCAGCCAAACTTATTCCACCGGGGAGCTGTTTTTT. Its translation is CASSQTYSTGELFF.

The chain couples TRBV27 to TRBJ1-6; D gene unclear. Per the germline V gene, CDR1 is MNHEY and CDR2 is SMNVEV (reference sequence). The CDR3 has 13 residues. V gave up 3 bases and J gave up 4 bases, with 4 bases separating them. The CDR3 loop reads CASSFRYNSPLHF. CDR3 nucleotides: TGTGCCAGCAGTTTTCGGTATAATTCACCCCTCCACTTT.